A selection of T cell receptor beta chains follows, all from one sample in a study of T cells in Graves' hyperthyroidism and ophthalmopathy. MiXCR, run by TCRdb on the multiplex PCR reads, gives a single entry per CDR3 protein. In the table there are approximately 570,000 distinct CDR3 sequences, just under 20% of which are singletons. The specimen sequenced was blood. These receptors came from a man aged 35 to 55 with Graves' ophthalmopathy. Each CDR3 is given with its conserved first and last residue. D genes are given only for firm matches. Size values are once, few and many counts, or a class for expanded clones, and some rows have none.

d_call | j_call | v_call | clone_size | cdr3_nt | cdr3_aa
NA | TRBJ1-4 | TRBV5-1 | few | TGCGCCAGCAGCTTGGTCGGAGCAACTAATGAAAAACTGTTTTTT | CASSLVGATNEKLFF
NA | TRBJ2-6 | TRBV27 | NA | TGTGCCAGCAGTGCCCGGGCGGGTGGGGCCAACGTCCTGACTTTC | CASSARAGGANVLTF
TRBD2 | TRBJ2-7 | TRBV6-2/TRBV6-3 | many | TGTGCCAGCAGTTTACCTAGCGGGAGCTACGAGCAGTACTTC | CASSLPSGSYEQYF
TRBD2 | TRBJ2-5 | TRBV5-1 | few | TGCGCCAGCAGCTTGATCGGCGGGAGGGAAGAGACCCAGTACTTC | CASSLIGGREETQYF
TRBD2 | TRBJ2-7 | TRBV5-1 | many | TGCGCCAGCAGCACCATAGCGGGACCCGAGAGCTACGAGCAGTACTTC | CASSTIAGPESYEQYF
TRBD1 | TRBJ1-5 | TRBV4-1 | NA | TGCGCCAGCAGCCAAGTCCCGACAGGGGGTCAGCCCCAGCATTTT | CASSQVPTGGQPQHF
NA | TRBJ2-1 | TRBV7-3 | many | TGTGCCAGCAGCTTGCTAGCAACCTCCTACAATGAGCAGTTCTTC | CASSLLATSYNEQFF
TRBD2 | TRBJ2-1 | TRBV13 | NA | TGTGCCAGCAGCTTAACTAGCGGGAGTTACTATGAGCAGTTCTTC | CASSLTSGSYYEQFF
NA | TRBJ2-7 | TRBV5-1 | NA | TGCGCCAGCAGCGTAACACAGGGAAACGAGCAGTACTTC | CASSVTQGNEQYF
NA | TRBJ2-1 | TRBV5-8 | few | TGTGCCAGCAGCTGGGGTGGCGGAGCCTCCTACAATGAGCAGTTCTTC | CASSWGGGASYNEQFF
NA | TRBJ1-1 | TRBV6-1 | many | TGTGCCAGCAGTGCCCTCGCGGGCAGGAACACTGAAGCTTTCTTT | CASSALAGRNTEAFF
NA | TRBJ2-7 | TRBV20-1 | NA | TGCAGTGTATCTCGGGTCGGCGAGCAGTACTTC | CSVSRVGEQYF
NA | TRBJ1-6 | TRBV10-3 | few | TGTGCCATCAGACAGGGAATGACCTATAATTCACCCCTCCACTTT | CAIRQGMTYNSPLHF
NA | TRBJ1-5 | TRBV20-1 | many | TGCAGTGCTTCGGAGGGGTATAGCAATCAGCCCCAGCATTTT | CSASEGYSNQPQHF
NA | TRBJ1-2 | TRBV27 | few | TGTGCCAGCAGCCCTTGGGCAGAATCGTATGGCTACACCTTC | CASSPWAESYGYTF
NA | TRBJ2-5 | TRBV7-9 | NA | TGTGCCAGCAGCTTACCGGGACGGCCGGAGACCCAGTACTTC | CASSLPGRPETQYF
TRBD2 | TRBJ2-6 | TRBV2 | NA | TGTGCCAGCCAGCGGGGGGGGCACTCTGGGGCCAACGCCCTGACTTTC | CASQRGGHSGANALTF
TRBD2 | TRBJ2-7 | TRBV2 | NA | TGTGCCAGCAGTGGACCCGGGACTAGCGCTTCCTACGAGCAGTACTTC | CASSGPGTSASYEQYF
TRBD2 | TRBJ2-1 | TRBV4-3 | NA | TGCGCCAGCACCTATGGACTAGCGGTCTACAATGAGCAGTTCTTC | CASTYGLAVYNEQFF
TRBD1 | TRBJ2-7 | TRBV4-3 | NA | TGCGCCAGCAGCCACGGGACAGGGCCCAGCGAGCAGTACTTC | CASSHGTGPSEQYF
TRBD2 | TRBJ2-7 | TRBV27 | NA | TGTGCCAGCAGTCCGGTAGCGGGGTCCCTATACGAGCAGTACTTC | CASSPVAGSLYEQYF
NA | TRBJ2-7 | TRBV6-1 | many | TGTGCCAGCAGTGAAAACCGGGGATCCTACGAGCAGTACTTC | CASSENRGSYEQYF
NA | TRBJ2-7 | TRBV29-1 | few | TGCAGCGTTGAGGGCAGCGAAGAGAACGAGCAGTACTTC | CSVEGSEENEQYF
NA | TRBJ1-2 | TRBV3-1 | many | TGTGCCAGCAGCCCCGGACCCTATGGCTACACCTTC | CASSPGPYGYTF
TRBD2 | TRBJ2-3 | TRBV7-9 | few | TGTGCCAGCAGCTCCACTGTGACTAGCGCAACAGATACGCAGTATTTT | CASSSTVTSATDTQYF
NA | TRBJ1-2 | TRBV18 | NA | TGTGCCAGCTCACGCGAAAGTAGCGGGAAGGTCGGTGGCTACACCTTC | CASSRESSGKVGGYTF
TRBD2 | TRBJ2-7 | TRBV4-3 | few | TGCGCCAGCAGCCCCAGACTAGCGGGACGCGACGAGCAGTACTTC | CASSPRLAGRDEQYF
NA | TRBJ2-2 | TRBV6-5 | many | TGTGCCAGCAGTTACGGGTGGGGGTCGGACACCGGGGAGCTGTTTTTT | CASSYGWGSDTGELFF
TRBD2 | TRBJ2-3 | TRBV6-4 | NA | TGTGCCAGCAGAAGATTAGCGGGAGGGGCAGATACGCAGTGTTTT | CASRRLAGGADTQCF
TRBD1 | TRBJ2-3 | TRBV5-1 | many | TGCGCCAGCAGCTCCGGACAGGTCACAGATACGCAGTATTTT | CASSSGQVTDTQYF
TRBD1 | TRBJ2-7 | TRBV2 | many | TGTGCCAGCAGTGAGAGTAGGGACAGGGTATCGTACGAGCAGTACTTC | CASSESRDRVSYEQYF
NA | TRBJ1-1 | TRBV3-1 | many | TGTGCCAGCAGCCAAGAGGCCCGGGGCCAAGCTTTCTTT | CASSQEARGQAFF
TRBD1 | TRBJ2-1 | TRBV28 | many | TGTGCCAGCGATCGGGGACAGGCAGCCTACAATGAGCAGTTCTTC | CASDRGQAAYNEQFF
NA | TRBJ2-1 | TRBV4-2 | few | TGTGCCAGCAGCCCACGTGGGTTCCAGGACGGATACAATGAGCAGTTCTTC | CASSPRGFQDGYNEQFF
NA | TRBJ2-3 | TRBV7-9 | many | TGTGCCAGCAGCCCGACAGACAGAGGAACAGATACGCAGTATTTT | CASSPTDRGTDTQYF
NA | TRBJ2-1 | TRBV7-9 | NA | TGTGCCAGCAGCTTAGCGGGGGGAAGCAATGAGCAGTTCTTC | CASSLAGGSNEQFF
NA | TRBJ1-6 | TRBV28 | NA | TGTGCCAGCTCGACTATAACTGGACGGAATAATTCACCCCTCCACTTT | CASSTITGRNNSPLHF
NA | TRBJ2-1 | TRBV6-1 | NA | TGTGCCAGCAGTGAAGCGCTTCTAGGCGGTGGGAATGAGCAGTTCTTC | CASSEALLGGGNEQFF
TRBD1 | TRBJ2-7 | TRBV14 | few | TGTGCCAGCAGCCAAACGACAGGGGAACGGTCCGAGCAGTACTTC | CASSQTTGERSEQYF
TRBD1 | TRBJ1-4 | TRBV13 | NA | TGTGCCAGCAGCTTACGGACAGGGGGCCATGAAAAACTGTTTTTT | CASSLRTGGHEKLFF
NA | TRBJ2-7 | TRBV27 | many | TGTGCCAGCAGTTTATCACCTCGACGGGACGAGCAGTACTTC | CASSLSPRRDEQYF